This T cell receptor (beta chain) was observed in a study of cytomegalovirus exposure and HLA in healthy donors. Each donor was healthy, and each was a bone marrow donor. It was with 60 Vbeta and 13 Jbeta primers that the PCR ran. Only in-frame clones appear in the TCRdb table, and some are missing; sequencing was by immunoSEQ multiplex PCR. The sample carries approximately 160,000 clones, around 86% recorded once. Study outcomes and limitations: A cluster of highly shared sequence variants was likely a sequencing artifact. Prediction of most subjects' HLA-A and HLA-B alleles by TCR beta sequences was reportedly accurate. In an earlier analysis, most TCR beta V segments were productive about 87% or about 30% of the time.

A word on this clone: Its target is not known. The junction differs from germline at one of its ends, possibly a read error.

This receptor was obtained from a human donor in good health. Material: PBMCs.

The CDR3 region has the DNA TGTTCCAGCAGCTTAGGTGCTAGCATGGTAGATACGCAGTATTTT. It codes for CSSSLGASMVDTQYF. The chain is built from TRBV7-9 and TRBJ2-3; perhaps TRBD2 as D (5 bases). Germline assignment: CDR1 SEHNR and CDR2 FQNEAQ (reference sequence). CDR3 length equals 15 residues. Complete variable domain (other parts from reference TRBV7-9 and TRBJ2-3): DTGVSQNPRHKITKRGQNVTFRCDPISEHNRLYWYRQTLGQGPEFLTYFQNEAQLEKSRLLSDRFSAERPKGSFSTLEIQRTEQGDSAMYLCSSSLGASMVDTQYFGPGTRLTVL.